These 19 T cell receptor beta chains share one sample of origin, sequenced in a study of glioma-infiltrating T cells. Amplification of TCR alpha and beta CDR3 regions from RNA used iRepertoire nested multiplex PCR. One entry per CDR3 protein, called by TCRdb with MiXCR from the multiplex PCR reads. The sample comprises about 410,000 distinct CDR3 sequences, 41% of which are singletons, and 12% rests with the top ten. Sample: glioma tissue, nonneoplastic brain tissue, or PBMCs (not recorded which). The receptors stem from a human donor with low-grade glioma or glioblastoma, undergoing nonglioma brain surgery, or in good health (not recorded which).

This clonotype was counted only a few times. V gene TRBV20-1 combines with J gene TRBJ2-1; the match to TRBD2 covers 10 bases. CDR1 and CDR2 from the germline V gene are DFQATT and SNEGSKA (reference sequence). V trimming: 1 base; J trimming: 1 base; junction bases outside the gene matches: 7. This CDR3 contains 17 residues. The CDR3 coding sequence is TGCAGTGCTAGAGGGACTAGCGGAGTAACTTCCTACAATGAGCAGTTCTTC. It translates to CSARGTSGVTSYNEQFF.

The chain combines TRBV19 with TRBJ2-7; 9 positions match TRBD1. CDR3 size: 14 residues. In germline, CDR1 is LNHDA, CDR2 SQIVND (reference sequence). The junction had 7 bases not matched to a gene; V was cut back by 5 bases and J by 5 bases. This chain's CDR3 is CASSLTGGADEQYF. DNA for the CDR3: TGTGCCAGTAGTTTAACAGGGGGCGCGGACGAGCAGTACTTC.

For this clonotype: The junction departs from germline at one end; a sequencing error may be responsible. The J gene is TRBJ2-1, the V gene TRBV7-2; D may be TRBD1 or TRBD2 (5 bases each). CDR3 size: 16 residues. Germline V gene sequence: CDR1 SGHTA, CDR2 FQGNSA. CDR3 region: CASSTIRDPKGDEQSF. DNA for the CDR3: TGTGCCAGCAGCACCATCCGGGACCCCAAAGGGGATGAGCAGTCCTTC.

This clonotype was counted many times. The V call is TRBV27, the J call TRBJ1-1, with a tentative D call TRBD1 (5 bases). Germline CDR1 is MNHEY and CDR2 is SMNVEV (reference sequence). V dropped 4 bases and J dropped 1 base, with 7 bases sitting between them. The CDR3 is 13 residues long. The CDR3 DNA follows: TGTGCCAGCAGTTGGGGGGGGAACACTGAAGCTTTCTTT. Translating it yields CASSWGGNTEAFF.

The CDR3 bases are TGTGCCAGTAGTATAGATATCACCGGGGAGCTGTTTTTT. Translation: CASSIDITGELFF. The chain carries TRBV19 and TRBJ2-2; no reliable D call. Per germline, CDR1 LNHDA and CDR2 SQIVND (reference sequence). Deletions cut 0 bases from V and 4 bases from J, with 3 bases between. The CDR3 spans 13 residues.

This sequence joins TRBV28 and TRBJ2-1; D may match TRBD1 or TRBD2 (5 bases each). CDR1 is MDHEN and CDR2 is SYDVKM in the germline V gene. The CDR3 totals 14 residues. Trimming stripped 7 bases from V and 13 bases from J, with 23 bases between. This CDR3 is CASIPGRAKNIQFF. Written as DNA, the CDR3 is TGTGCCAGCATACCAGGGCGGGCCAAAAACATTCAGTTCTTC.

V is TRBV6-6 and J is TRBJ1-2; D not certain. Germline lookup yields CDR1 MNHNY and CDR2 SVGAGI (reference sequence). The germline V and J ends were trimmed by 1 base and 8 bases, with 14 bases remaining between them. The CDR3 covers 14 residues. CDR3 amino acids: CASSYCGPEEGYTF. The CDR3 DNA reads as TGTGCCAGCAGTTACTGCGGACCAGAGGAGGGCTACACCTTC.

With respect to this clonotype: Given a much more abundant clone one base away, this may be a read error. CDR3 amino acids: CASSQRSGHGQFF. CDR3 in DNA: TGCGCCAGCAGCCAGCGAAGTGGCCATGGGCAGTTCTTC. The chain joins TRBV4-3 to TRBJ2-1; unclear D gene. The CDR3 spans 13 residues. Germline CDR1 is LGHNA and CDR2 is YSLEER. Trimming left V 3 bases short and J 12 bases short, with 15 bases between.

The chain recombines TRBV20-1 with TRBJ2-3; the D gene could be TRBD1 or TRBD2 (7 bases each). V dropped 2 bases and J dropped 0 bases, with 9 bases sitting between them. Germline V gives CDR1 DFQATT, CDR2 SNEGSKA (reference sequence). The CDR3 runs 14 residues. CDR3 region: CSARQGGSTDTQYF. The CDR3 region has the DNA TGCAGTGCTAGACAGGGGGGGAGCACAGATACGCAGTATTTT.

The chain carries TRBV20-1 and TRBJ1-4; perhaps TRBD1 as D (5 bases). V gave up 5 bases and J gave up 4 bases, with 17 bases separating them. The germline gives CDR1 DFQATT, CDR2 SNEGSKA (reference sequence). The CDR3 is 15 residues long. Written as DNA, the CDR3 is TGCAGTGCTTCCGACGCCCGACAGCATAATGAAAAACTGTTTTTT. Translated: CSASDARQHNEKLFF.

At least ten counts were recorded for this clonotype. The chain couples TRBV20-1 to TRBJ1-5, with D unclear. Germline assignment: CDR1 DFQATT and CDR2 SNEGSKA (reference sequence). The CDR3 is made up of 14 amino acids. The germline V and J ends were trimmed by 6 bases and 0 bases, with 12 bases remaining between them. CDR3 sequence: CSASLSGSNQPQHF. The CDR3 DNA sequence: TGCAGTGCCTCGCTGTCGGGTAGCAATCAGCCCCAGCATTTT.

The CDR3 DNA follows: TGTGCCAGCAGCCCCCTAACGGGAGGAGCCACAGATACGCAGTATTTT. As protein: CASSPLTGGATDTQYF. The rearrangement links TRBV7-3 to TRBJ2-3, with 7 bases lining up with TRBD2. Germline CDR1 reads SGHTA; CDR2 reads FQGTGA. The V and J ends lost 5 bases and 2 bases, in that order; junction bases with no gene match: 10. This CDR3 is 16 amino acids long. Drawing the rest from reference TRBV7-3 and TRBJ2-3, the complete variable domain is GAGVSQTPSNKVTEKGKYVELRCDPISGHTALYWYRQSLGQGPEFLIYFQGTGAADDSGLPNDRFFAVRPEGSVSTLKIQRTERGDSAVYLCASSPLTGGATDTQYFGPGTRLTVL.

This clonotype was counted many times. The chain employs TRBV27 and TRBJ2-7; TRBD1 agrees at 8 bases. CDR3 length: 15 amino acids. The germline V gene encodes CDR1 MNHEY and CDR2 SMNVEV (reference sequence). Trimming cost V 0 bases and J 5 bases; bases outside gene matches: 6. CDR3 protein: CASSLSGQGSHEQYF. CDR3 bases: TGTGCCAGCAGTTTATCTGGACAGGGTTCCCACGAGCAGTACTTC.

Notes on this clonotype: A much more abundant neighbour one base away suggests this may be a read error. The chain is built from TRBV6-2 or TRBV6-3 and TRBJ2-4, with D tentatively TRBD2 (5 bases). Germline V gene data show CDR1 as MNHEY and CDR2 as SVGEGT. This CDR3 contains 13 residues. The chain's CDR3 is CDSHTRAENIQYF. DNA for the CDR3: TGTGACAGCCACACTAGAGCCGAAAACATTCAGTACTTC.

This clonotype showed up just a few times. This chain uses TRBV20-1 with TRBJ2-3; TRBD1 or TRBD2 may be the D gene (5 bases each). Germline CDR1 and CDR2: DFQATT and SNEGSKA (reference sequence). The CDR3 consists of 13 residues. V shed 3 bases and J shed 3 bases, with 10 bases lying between them. This chain's CDR3 is CSASSRETDTQYF. In DNA form, the CDR3 reads TGCAGTGCTAGCAGCAGGGAGACAGATACGCAGTATTTT.

This clonotype occurred a few times. This chain links TRBV28 with TRBJ2-1; no clear D. The germline V gene has CDR1 MDHEN and CDR2 SYDVKM. V dropped 4 bases and J dropped 0 bases, with 13 bases sitting between them. This CDR3 has 16 amino acids. As DNA, the CDR3 is TGTGCCAGCAGTTACTCAAGGGTAAGCTCCTACAATGAGCAGTTCTTC. Amino acids: CASSYSRVSSYNEQFF.

About this clonotype: This sequence may be a read error, since a much larger clone differs from it by one base. The chain is built from TRBV6-2 or TRBV6-3 and TRBJ2-2; D is uncertain. The length of the CDR3 is 15 residues. From germline, CDR1 is MNHEY and CDR2 SVGEGT. The V end lost 6 bases, the J end lost 2 bases, and 13 bases lay between the germline ends. The DNA of the CDR3 is TGTGCCAGCAGCCAACTAACGGCTAACACCGGGGAGCTGTTTTTT. Encoded protein: CASSQLTANTGELFF.

This clonotype was counted ten times or more. The V and J genes are TRBV27 and TRBJ1-6; D is perhaps TRBD1 (5 bases). V lost 7 bases and J lost 8, with 12 bases in between. Germline CDR1 and CDR2: MNHEY and SMNVEV (reference sequence). This CDR3 region has 13 residues. The CDR3 spells CASNLGVYSPLHF. In nucleotides, the CDR3 is TGTGCCAGCAATTTGGGGGTTTATTCACCCCTCCACTTT.

This clonotype was seen once. Since a much larger clone is just one base distant, this may be a read error. V gene TRBV20-1 combines with J gene TRBJ2-2; no clear D. CDR3 size: 14 residues. V lost 3 bases and J lost 1, with 9 bases in between. CDR1 and CDR2 from the germline V gene are DFQATT and SNEGSKA (reference sequence). Here the CDR3 reads CSASTVGNTGELFF. DNA for the CDR3: TGCAGTGCTAGTACGGTCGGGAACACCGGGGAGCTGTTTTTT.